This record covers a single TCR beta chain. Trimming cost V 4 bases and J 5 bases, with 19 bases left between them. The CDR3 has 15 amino acids. Germline V gene lookup returns CDR1 SGDLS and CDR2 YYNGEE. TCRdb used MiXCR to reprocess the 5' RACE reads, holding one entry per CDR3 protein. The sample holds roughly 200,000 distinct CDR3 sequences; roughly 10% are singletons and the top ten take 3% to 4.5%. This sample stems from a study of T-cell memory formation after mild COVID-19. Source material: PBMCs or a T cell subset sorted from them (not recorded which). The sequence was obtained from a man between 18 and 35 years old who had mild COVID-19 (a few samples of this study predate the infection). Cell type and time point are not known. The chain joins TRBV9 to TRBJ2-7; D gene uncertain. Here the CDR3 reads CASSSGPSGRDEQYF. The DNA of the CDR3 is TGTGCCAGCAGCTCCGGACCGTCGGGTAGGGACGAGCAGTACTTC.